Listed here are 3 T cell receptor beta chains from one sample, sequenced in a study of preoperative IRX-2 immunotherapy in early breast cancer. Noted treatment: preoperative locoregional IRX-2 cytokine immunotherapy. Sequenced by immunoSEQ multiplex PCR; TCRdb stores in-frame clones only, minus some. Found here are some 99,000 clones, more than 80% of them singletons; the top ten hold over 2%. The starting material was tumor tissue, obtained after IRX-2 immunotherapy. These receptors all stem from a human donor with breast cancer.

The rearrangement joins TRBV12-2 to TRBJ1-3; the DNA was not used to check the table's D call, TRBD1. TRBV12-2 constitutes a pseudogene. The CDR3 totals 15 residues. The CDR3 nucleotides are TGTGCCAGTACCCCGGTCAGGATCTCTGGAAACACCATATATTTT. It specifies CASTPVRISGNTIYF.

V usage is TRBV11-3 and J usage is TRBJ1-5; D call uncertain. This CDR3 is built from 15 residues. Deletions cut 5 bases from V and 6 bases from J, with 17 bases between. Germline V gene data show CDR1 as SGHNT and CDR2 as YENEEA. CDR3 residues: CASSRVEGSGQPQHF. The CDR3 DNA reads TGTGCCAGCAGCCGGGTAGAAGGGTCCGGTCAGCCCCAGCATTTT. Looking up the rest from reference TRBV11-3 and TRBJ1-5 gives the full variable domain: EAGVVQSPRYKIIEKKQPVAFWCNPISGHNTLYWYLQNLGQGPELLIRYENEEAVDDSQLPKDRFSAERLKGVDSTLKIQPAELGDSAVYLCASSRVEGSGQPQHFGDGTRLSIL.

The V call is TRBV28, the J call TRBJ2-3; 8 nucleotides match TRBD2. This CDR3 is 16 amino acids long. Germline CDR1 MDHEN, CDR2 SYDVKM. Unmatched junction bases numbered 6, after V lost 4 bases and J lost 0 bases. CDR3 in amino acids: CASSSTSGFSTDTQYF. The DNA for the CDR3 is TGTGCCAGCAGTTCTACTAGCGGCTTTAGCACAGATACGCAGTATTTT.